The next 21 T cell receptor beta chains were all read from a single sample in a study of blood T cell repertoires in COVID-19. Assay: immunoSEQ multiplex PCR; the TCRdb copy retains only in-frame clones and omits some. Of 150,000 or so clones detected, about 85% appear once; the ten largest clones hold over 0.55%. Specimen: peripheral blood. The receptors derive from a man in his 60s with COVID-19, enrolled during active disease.

The rearrangement uses TRBV2 and TRBJ2-1, with 7 nucleotides matching TRBD2. Germline lookup yields CDR1 SNHLY and CDR2 FYNNEI. V lost 4 bases to trimming and J lost 3 bases; unmatched junction nucleotides: 9. This CDR3 comprises 16 residues. The CDR3 reads CASSVFSGTNYNEQFF. The CDR3 nucleotides are TGTGCCAGCAGTGTATTCTCCGGGACTAACTACAATGAGCAGTTCTTC.

The J gene is TRBJ2-4, the V gene TRBV7-2, with D possibly being TRBD1 (6 bases). The germline V gene encodes CDR1 SGHTA and CDR2 FQGNSA. Between the trimmed V and J ends, which lost 6 bases and 6 bases, there was a span of 15 bases. The CDR3 is 14 residues long. The CDR3 is CASRETGPRNIQYF. Here the CDR3 DNA reads TGTGCCAGCAGGGAAACAGGGCCCAGAAACATTCAGTACTTC. The full variable domain, its missing parts supplied by reference TRBV7-2 and TRBJ2-4, is GAGVSQSPSNKVTEKGKDVELRCDPISGHTALYWYRQSLGQGLEFLIYFQGNSAPDKSGLPSDRFSAERTGGSVSTLTIQRTQQEDSAVYLCASRETGPRNIQYFGAGTRLSVL.

The CDR3 is CASSLALSGDDNEQFF. Here the CDR3 DNA reads TGTGCCAGCAGCTTAGCTCTCAGCGGGGATGACAATGAGCAGTTCTTC. The rearrangement links TRBV7-9 to TRBJ2-1, with 7 nucleotides matching TRBD2. CDR3 length: 16 amino acids. Germline V gene data show CDR1 as SEHNR and CDR2 as FQNEAQ (reference sequence). The V and J ends lost 0 bases and 5 bases, in that order; junction bases with no gene match: 7.

CDR3 sequence: CASMPSGSSYNEQFF. The CDR3, as DNA: TGTGCCAGCATGCCTAGCGGGAGCTCCTACAATGAGCAGTTCTTC. This chain connects TRBV6-5 to TRBJ2-1, with TRBD2 matching over 10 bases. Germline trimming cut 7 bases from V and 0 bases from J; bases unmatched to any gene: 3. Germline V gene data show CDR1 as MNHEY and CDR2 as SVGAGI. This CDR3 comprises 15 residues.

The rearrangement joins TRBV4-1 to TRBJ2-7; TRBD2 agrees at 7 bases. The CDR3 loop spans 15 amino acids. Germline CDR1 MGHRA, CDR2 YSYEKL. Trimming at V came to 0 bases and at J to 4 bases, leaving 6 bases not matched to a gene. The chain's CDR3 is CASSQDDGGGYEQYF. The CDR3 nucleotides read TGCGCCAGCAGCCAAGATGACGGCGGGGGATACGAGCAGTACTTC.

The chain employs TRBV27 and TRBJ2-1, with D hard to call. The V end lost 8 bases, the J end lost 10 bases, and 24 bases lay between the germline ends. This CDR3 region has 15 residues. Germline CDR1 reads MNHEY; CDR2 reads SMNVEV (reference sequence). The CDR3 spells CASFPAGYISREQFF. The CDR3 nucleotides are TGTGCCAGCTTCCCGGCAGGTTATATTTCACGGGAGCAGTTCTTC.

This clone has a single count. The chain carries TRBV18 and TRBJ2-7, with 10 positions matching TRBD2. The CDR3 loop spans 14 amino acids. CDR1 KGHSH and CDR2 LQKENI come from the germline V gene. The junction had 7 bases not matched to a gene; V was cut back by 4 bases and J by 7 bases. The CDR3 DNA reads TGTGCCAGCTCACTCCTGTCTAGCGGGAGTGAGCAGTACTTC. It yields the protein CASSLLSSGSEQYF.

This chain joins TRBV15 and TRBJ1-4; 10 positions match TRBD1. The CDR3 runs 16 residues. The V and J ends lost 4 bases and 4 bases, in that order; junction bases with no gene match: 6. In germline, CDR1 is LNHNV, CDR2 YYDKDF (reference sequence). The CDR3 sequence is CATSTRDRGLNEKLFF. The CDR3 nucleotides are TGTGCCACCAGCACCCGAGACAGGGGGCTTAATGAAAAACTGTTTTTT.

Here the CDR3 reads CASSYQSGVSSYEQYF. In DNA form, the CDR3 reads TGTGCCAGCAGTTACCAAAGCGGGGTGAGCTCCTACGAGCAGTACTTC. V gene TRBV6-5 combines with J gene TRBJ2-7, with 7 positions matching TRBD2. The CDR3 sequence is 16 residues long. Germline CDR1 MNHEY, CDR2 SVGAGI. The V gene end was trimmed by 2 bases and the J gene end by 0 bases; junction bases not matched to a gene: 7.

The table lists this clone with a count of one. The chain combines TRBV13 with TRBJ1-1, with D possibly TRBD1 on 5 matching bases. This CDR3 is 16 amino acids long. The germline V gene has CDR1 PRHDT and CDR2 FYEKMQ (reference sequence). Trimming left V 5 bases short and J 4 bases short, with 20 bases between. The CDR3 DNA follows: TGTGCCAGCAGCAAAGAAAAAGGGGTGAGGAGCACTGAAGCTTTCTTT. Protein: CASSKEKGVRSTEAFF.

In DNA, the CDR3 is TGTGCCAGCAGTAACCCTTGGAGAACGTCCTACGAGCAGTACTTC. This translates into CASSNPWRTSYEQYF. The chain recombines TRBV6-1 with TRBJ2-7; D unresolved. The germline V gene encodes CDR1 MNHNS and CDR2 SASEGT. This CDR3 comprises 15 residues. V was pared by 5 bases and J by 1 base, with 15 bases between.

The chain is built from TRBV29-1 and TRBJ1-5; a weak D match, TRBD1 (6 bases). Germline V CDR1 and CDR2: SQVTM, ANQGSEA. Trimming stripped 4 bases from V and 7 bases from J, with 14 bases between. This CDR3 region has 13 residues. CDR3 residues: CSVGGGGGQPQHF. The CDR3 bases are TGCAGCGTTGGTGGGGGCGGAGGCCAGCCCCAGCATTTT.

The gene calls are TRBV29-1 and TRBJ1-4, with unresolved D. Per germline, CDR1 SQVTM and CDR2 ANQGSEA. The CDR3 runs 13 residues. Trimming removed 4 bases from V and 3 bases from J, with 9 bases in between. The CDR3 nucleotides read TGCAGCGTTGCAAAGAGCCCTAATGAAAAACTGTTTTTT. This encodes CSVAKSPNEKLFF.

This clone was picked up one time. The chain uses TRBV18 and TRBJ1-5, with a tentative D call TRBD1 (5 bases). Trimming stripped 2 bases from V and 0 bases from J, with 8 bases between. CDR1 KGHSH and CDR2 LQKENI come from the germline V gene. The CDR3 is 15 amino acids. The CDR3 loop is CASSPGQLSNQPQHF. CDR3 coding DNA: TGTGCCAGCTCACCAGGACAACTTAGCAATCAGCCCCAGCATTTT.

The V gene is TRBV9, the J gene TRBJ1-5, with D maybe TRBD1 (6 bases). The germline V gene encodes CDR1 SGDLS and CDR2 YYNGEE. The CDR3 extends over 13 amino acids. In DNA form, the CDR3 reads TGTGCAAGCGGACGGGACACCAATCAGCCCCAGCATTTT. Translation gives CASGRDTNQPQHF.

This clone was seen a handful of times. J is TRBJ2-1 and V is TRBV27; D remains ambiguous. There are 14 residues in the CDR3. V lost 2 bases and J 9 bases, leaving 14 bases between the germline ends. The V gene's germline CDR1 is MNHEY and CDR2 SMNVEV (reference sequence). In DNA, the CDR3 is TGTGCCAGCAGTTTAAGGTTGATAGCCGTTGAGCAGTTCTTC. Protein sequence: CASSLRLIAVEQFF.

The V and J genes are TRBV3-1 (or the pseudogene TRBV3-2) and TRBJ2-1; TRBD1 agrees at 8 bases. The CDR3 is 15 residues long. Germline-derived CDR1 and CDR2 are LGHDT and YNNKEL (reference sequence). J lost 5 bases, V lost 1 base, and 4 bases had no gene match. As DNA, the CDR3 is TGTGCCAGCAGCCAAGGGGCAGGGGGCCACAATGAGCAGTTCTTC. It yields the protein CASSQGAGGHNEQFF.

The gene calls are TRBV7-9 and TRBJ1-1; D call uncertain. V lost 0 bases to trimming and J lost 1 base, with 3 bases between them. Germline CDR1 reads SEHNR; CDR2 reads FQNEAQ (reference sequence). CDR3 length equals 13 residues. Here the CDR3 reads CASSLAANTEAFF. The CDR3 DNA reads TGTGCCAGCAGCTTAGCGGCGAACACTGAAGCTTTCTTT.

The V gene is TRBV19, the J gene TRBJ1-1; the match to TRBD1 covers 8 bases. CDR1 is LNHDA and CDR2 is SQIVND in the germline V gene (reference sequence). The CDR3 totals 15 residues. The V gene end was trimmed by 2 bases and the J gene end by 4 bases; junction bases not matched to a gene: 6. CDR3 bases: TGTGCCAGTAGTATAAGGTACCAGGGGGCCACTGAAGCTTTCTTT. This gives the protein CASSIRYQGATEAFF.

This sequence joins TRBV4-3 and TRBJ1-1; the match to TRBD1 covers 10 bases. The J segment lost 6 bases and the V segment lost 0 bases, leaving 7 bases of the junction unmatched. The germline V gene has CDR1 LGHNA and CDR2 YSLEER. The CDR3 loop spans 16 amino acids. The CDR3: CASSQDVGQGSSEAFF. DNA of the CDR3: TGCGCCAGCAGCCAAGATGTGGGACAGGGGTCTTCTGAAGCTTTCTTT.

This chain uses TRBV7-9 with TRBJ1-4; D is unresolved. The germline gives CDR1 SEHNR, CDR2 FQNEAQ (reference sequence). With 1 base removed from V and 8 bases from J, the gap between germline ends came to 17 bases. This CDR3 is built from 16 residues. Here the CDR3 reads CASSLGTGMSLEKLFF. CDR3 coding DNA: TGTGCCAGCAGCTTAGGGACGGGGATGAGTTTAGAAAAACTGTTTTTT. Using reference TRBV7-9 and TRBJ1-4 for the parts outside the CDR3, the full variable domain is DTGVSQNPRHKITKRGQNVTFRCDPISEHNRLYWYRQTLGQGPEFLTYFQNEAQLEKSRLLSDRFSAERPKGSFSTLEIQRTEQGDSAMYLCASSLGTGMSLEKLFFGSGTQLSVL.